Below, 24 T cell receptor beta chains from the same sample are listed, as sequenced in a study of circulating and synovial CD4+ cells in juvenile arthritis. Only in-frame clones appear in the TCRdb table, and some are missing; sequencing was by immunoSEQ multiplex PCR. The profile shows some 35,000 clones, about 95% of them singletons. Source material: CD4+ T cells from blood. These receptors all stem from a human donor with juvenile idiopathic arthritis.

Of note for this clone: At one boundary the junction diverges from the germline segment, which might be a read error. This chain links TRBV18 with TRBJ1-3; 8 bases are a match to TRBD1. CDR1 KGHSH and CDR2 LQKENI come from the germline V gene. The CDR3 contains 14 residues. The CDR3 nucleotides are TGTGCCAGCTCCCCACAGGGGGCTGGAAACACCATATATTTT. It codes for CASSPQGAGNTIYF.

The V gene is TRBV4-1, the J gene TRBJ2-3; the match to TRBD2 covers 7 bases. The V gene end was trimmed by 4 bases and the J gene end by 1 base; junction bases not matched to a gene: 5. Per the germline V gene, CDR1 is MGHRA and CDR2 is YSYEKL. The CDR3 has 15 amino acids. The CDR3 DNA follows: TGCGCCAGCAGCCGGGCGGGAGCTGGCACAGATACGCAGTATTTT. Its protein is CASSRAGAGTDTQYF.

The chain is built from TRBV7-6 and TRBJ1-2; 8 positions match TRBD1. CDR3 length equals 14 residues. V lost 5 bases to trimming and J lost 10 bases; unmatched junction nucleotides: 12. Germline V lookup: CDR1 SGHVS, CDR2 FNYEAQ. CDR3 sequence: CASSRGGTGQSYTF. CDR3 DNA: TGTGCCAGCAGCCGGGGCGGGACAGGCCAGTCCTACACCTTC.

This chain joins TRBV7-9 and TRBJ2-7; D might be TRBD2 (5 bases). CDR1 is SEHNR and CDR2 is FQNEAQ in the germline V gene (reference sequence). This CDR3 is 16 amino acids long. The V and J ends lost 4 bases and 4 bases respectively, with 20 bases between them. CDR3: CASSYSRGRNGYEQYF. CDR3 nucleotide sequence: TGTGCCAGCAGCTATTCACGTGGGAGAAACGGATACGAGCAGTACTTC.

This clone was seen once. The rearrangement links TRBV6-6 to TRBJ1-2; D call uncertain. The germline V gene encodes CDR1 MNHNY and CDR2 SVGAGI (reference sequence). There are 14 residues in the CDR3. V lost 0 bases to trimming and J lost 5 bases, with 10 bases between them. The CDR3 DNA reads TGTGCCAGCAGTTACTCGGACGGACTATATGGCTACACCTTC. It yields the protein CASSYSDGLYGYTF.

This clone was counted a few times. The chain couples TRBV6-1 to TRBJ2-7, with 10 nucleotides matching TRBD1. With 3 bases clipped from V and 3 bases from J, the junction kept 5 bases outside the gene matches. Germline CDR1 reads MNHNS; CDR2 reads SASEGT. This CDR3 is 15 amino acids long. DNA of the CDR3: TGTGCCAGCAGTGATGACGGGACAGGGGTCTACGAGCAGTACTTC. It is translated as CASSDDGTGVYEQYF.

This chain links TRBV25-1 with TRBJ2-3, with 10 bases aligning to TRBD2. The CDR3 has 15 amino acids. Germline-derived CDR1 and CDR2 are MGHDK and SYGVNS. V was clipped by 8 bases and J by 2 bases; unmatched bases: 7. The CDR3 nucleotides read TGTGCCAGCGGAGGTAGCGGGGGGCCCACAGATACGCAGTATTTT. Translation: CASGGSGGPTDTQYF.

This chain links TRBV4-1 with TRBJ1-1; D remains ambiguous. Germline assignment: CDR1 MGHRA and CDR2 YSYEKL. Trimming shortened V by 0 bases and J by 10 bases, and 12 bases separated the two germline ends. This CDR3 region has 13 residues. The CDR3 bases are TGCGCCAGCAGCCAAGAGGTTAGCCGGAGAGCTTTCTTT. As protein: CASSQEVSRRAFF.

CDR3 nucleotides: TGCAGCGTTACTAGCCTAGCGGGAGGGCCTTTCTCCTACAATGAGCAGTTCTTC. Its translation is CSVTSLAGGPFSYNEQFF. This chain links TRBV29-1 with TRBJ2-1; 12 bases map to TRBD2. Germline V gene lookup returns CDR1 SQVTM and CDR2 ANQGSEA. The J segment lost 0 bases and the V segment lost 5 bases, leaving 11 bases of the junction unmatched. This CDR3 contains 18 residues.

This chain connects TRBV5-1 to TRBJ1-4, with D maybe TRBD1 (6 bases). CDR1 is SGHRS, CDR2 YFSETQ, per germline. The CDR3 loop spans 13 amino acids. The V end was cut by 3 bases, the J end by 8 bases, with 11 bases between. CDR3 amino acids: CASSSGVGEKLFF. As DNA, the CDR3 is TGCGCCAGCAGCTCAGGGGTTGGGGAAAAACTGTTTTTT.

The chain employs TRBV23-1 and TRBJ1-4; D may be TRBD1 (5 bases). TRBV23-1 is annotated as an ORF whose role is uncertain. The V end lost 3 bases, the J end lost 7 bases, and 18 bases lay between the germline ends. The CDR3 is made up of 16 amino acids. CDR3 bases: TGCGCCAGCAGTCACTTGAGGGACCAGGGAGGTGAAAAACTGTTTTTT. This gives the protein CASSHLRDQGGEKLFF.

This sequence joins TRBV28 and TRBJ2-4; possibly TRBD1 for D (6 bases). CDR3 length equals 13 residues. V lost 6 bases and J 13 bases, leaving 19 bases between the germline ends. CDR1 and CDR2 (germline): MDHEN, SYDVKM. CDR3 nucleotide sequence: TGTGCCAGCAGCATAGATGGACAGACTTTACAGTACTTC. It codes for CASSIDGQTLQYF. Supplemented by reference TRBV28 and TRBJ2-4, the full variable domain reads DVKVTQSSRYLVKRTGEKVFLECVQDMDHENMFWYRQDPGLGLRLIYFSYDVKMKEKGDIPEGYSVSREKKERFSLILESASTNQTSMYLCASSIDGQTLQYFGAGTRLSVL.

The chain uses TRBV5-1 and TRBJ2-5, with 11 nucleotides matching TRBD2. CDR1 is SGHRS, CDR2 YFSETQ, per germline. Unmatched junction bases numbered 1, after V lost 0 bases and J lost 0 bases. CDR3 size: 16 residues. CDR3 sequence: CASSLGTSGYQETQYF. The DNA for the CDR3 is TGCGCCAGCAGCTTGGGGACTAGCGGGTACCAAGAGACCCAGTACTTC.

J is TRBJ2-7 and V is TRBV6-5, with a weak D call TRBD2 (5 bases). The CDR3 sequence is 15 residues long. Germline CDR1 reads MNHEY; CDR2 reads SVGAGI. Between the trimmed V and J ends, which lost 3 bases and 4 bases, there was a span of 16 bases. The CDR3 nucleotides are TGTGCCAGCAGTTATTCGGGGAATCCCCAATACGAGCAGTACTTC. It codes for CASSYSGNPQYEQYF.

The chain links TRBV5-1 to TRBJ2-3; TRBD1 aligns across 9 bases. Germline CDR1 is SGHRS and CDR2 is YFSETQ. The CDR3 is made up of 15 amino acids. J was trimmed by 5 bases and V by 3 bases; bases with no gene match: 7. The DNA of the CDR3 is TGCGCCAGCAGCTCCAGGACAGGGGCGGAAGATACGCAGTATTTT. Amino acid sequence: CASSSRTGAEDTQYF.

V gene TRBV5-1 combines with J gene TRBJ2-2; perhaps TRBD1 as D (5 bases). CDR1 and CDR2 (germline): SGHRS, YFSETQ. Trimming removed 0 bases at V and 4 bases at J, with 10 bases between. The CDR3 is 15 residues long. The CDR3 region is CASSLEPRGTGELFF. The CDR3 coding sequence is TGCGCCAGCAGCTTGGAGCCTAGGGGCACCGGGGAGCTGTTTTTT.

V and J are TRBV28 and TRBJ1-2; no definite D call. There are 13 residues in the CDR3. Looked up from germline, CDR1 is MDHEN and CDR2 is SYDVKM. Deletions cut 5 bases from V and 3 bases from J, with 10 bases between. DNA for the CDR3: TGTGCCAGCAGTACCCGCCAGGACTATGGCTACACCTTC. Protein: CASSTRQDYGYTF.

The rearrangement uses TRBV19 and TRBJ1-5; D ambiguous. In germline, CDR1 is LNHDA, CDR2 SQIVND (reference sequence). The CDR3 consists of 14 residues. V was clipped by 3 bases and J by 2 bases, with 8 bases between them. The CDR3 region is CASSIKRGNQPQHF. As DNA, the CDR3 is TGTGCCAGTAGTATTAAGAGGGGCAATCAGCCCCAGCATTTT. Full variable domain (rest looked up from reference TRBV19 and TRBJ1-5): DGGITQSPKYLFRKEGQNVTLSCEQNLNHDAMYWYRQDPGQGLRLIYYSQIVNDFQKGDIAEGYSVSREKKESFPLTVTSAQKNPTAFYLCASSIKRGNQPQHFGDGTRLSIL.

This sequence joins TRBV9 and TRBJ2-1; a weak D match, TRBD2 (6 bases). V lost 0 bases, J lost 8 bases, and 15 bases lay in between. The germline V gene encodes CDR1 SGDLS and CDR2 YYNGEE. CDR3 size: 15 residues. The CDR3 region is CASSVAGLRVDEQFF. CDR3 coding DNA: TGTGCCAGCAGCGTAGCGGGACTCAGAGTGGATGAGCAGTTCTTC.

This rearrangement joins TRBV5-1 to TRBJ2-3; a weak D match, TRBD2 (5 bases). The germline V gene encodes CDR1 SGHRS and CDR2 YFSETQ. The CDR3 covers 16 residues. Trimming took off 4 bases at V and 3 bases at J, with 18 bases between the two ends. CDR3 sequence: CASSPLWVEGTDTQYF. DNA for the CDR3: TGCGCCAGCAGCCCGCTCTGGGTTGAGGGTACAGATACGCAGTATTTT.

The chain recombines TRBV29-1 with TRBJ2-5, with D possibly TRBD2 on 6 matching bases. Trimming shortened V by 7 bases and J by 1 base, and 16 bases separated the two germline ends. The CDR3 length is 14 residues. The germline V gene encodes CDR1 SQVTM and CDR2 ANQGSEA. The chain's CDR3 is CSAHGTEFQETQYF. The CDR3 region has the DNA TGCAGCGCCCACGGGACTGAATTCCAAGAGACCCAGTACTTC.

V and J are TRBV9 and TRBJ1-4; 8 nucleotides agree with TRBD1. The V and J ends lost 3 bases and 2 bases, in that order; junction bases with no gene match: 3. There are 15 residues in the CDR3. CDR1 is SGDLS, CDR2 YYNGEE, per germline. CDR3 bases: TGTGCCAGCAGCGCCTACAGGGGGACTAATGAAAAACTGTTTTTT. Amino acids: CASSAYRGTNEKLFF.

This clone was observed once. The CDR3 sequence is CASSLFGQAVSSYEQYF. DNA for the CDR3: TGTGCCAGCAGCTTATTTGGGCAAGCGGTAAGCTCCTACGAGCAGTACTTC. V gene TRBV7-9 combines with J gene TRBJ2-7, with D perhaps TRBD2 (5 bases). This CDR3 contains 17 residues. With 2 bases removed from V and 0 bases from J, the gap between germline ends came to 17 bases. Looked up from germline, CDR1 is SEHNR and CDR2 is FQNEAQ (reference sequence).

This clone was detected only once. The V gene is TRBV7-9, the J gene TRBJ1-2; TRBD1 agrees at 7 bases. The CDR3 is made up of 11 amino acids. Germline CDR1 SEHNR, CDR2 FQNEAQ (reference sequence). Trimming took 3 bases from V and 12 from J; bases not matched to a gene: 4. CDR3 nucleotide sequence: TGTGCCAGCAGCTTCGGACAGGCCCACACCTTC. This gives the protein CASSFGQAHTF.